A single T cell receptor (beta chain) is shown here with its context. The sample comes from a study of blood T cell repertoires in COVID-19. Study-level information: Acute-phase and convalescent COVID-19 samples originated in the United States, Italy and Spain. PBMCs, B-cell-depleted T cells, or T cells provided the cDNA or gDNA that made up the material.

In the authors' methods: Reference gene primers were amplified, and this amplification served to estimate nucleated cell counts. Clones were read by immunoSEQ multiplex PCR, and TCRdb kept only the in-frame ones, dropping some. V, J and clone size were drawn from that table, and D and trimming were deduced from the DNA. The sample holds 140,000 or so clones, roughly four fifths seen once. Those enrolled, adults aged roughly 18 to 90 years, came from about two dozen US areas. The V and J ends lost 5 bases and 7 bases, in that order; junction bases with no gene match: 7. The CDR3 has 16 amino acids. Germline V gives CDR1 SGHTA, CDR2 FQGNSA.

The TCR was taken from a woman aged 45-65 years with acute COVID-19. This chain links TRBV7-2 with TRBJ2-2, with 13 bases aligning to TRBD2. The sample was PBMCs or T cells enriched from blood (not recorded which). CDR3 loop: CASSTRLAGGHGELFF. The CDR3 bases are TGTGCCAGCAGCACCCGACTAGCGGGAGGTCACGGGGAGCTGTTTTTT.